A selection of T cell receptor beta chains follows, all from one sample in a study of early T cells in non-severe SARS-CoV-2 infection. In TCRdb, the 5' RACE reads were re-called with MiXCR into one record per CDR3 protein. Of about 76,000 distinct CDR3 sequences listed, about 11% were seen once; the top ten hold approximately 4.5%. What was sequenced was whole blood. Every receptor here comes from an adult who was a healthcare worker with PCR-confirmed SARS-CoV-2 infection or an uninfected control (not recorded which). CDR3s include the opening cysteine and the closing phenylalanine or tryptophan. A D gene is named only where the DNA matches it firmly. Clone size is not always given. Where it is, it says once, few, many or a class for expanded clones.

length	size	J	D	V	CDR3	DNA
17	many	TRBJ2-6	TRBD1	TRBV12-3/TRBV12-4	CASSRDRGYSGANVLTF	TGTGCCAGCAGCCGGGACAGGGGGTACTCTGGGGCCAACGTCCTGACTTTC
12	few	TRBJ1-1	.	TRBV10-3	CAISDGNSEAFF	TGTGCCATCAGTGACGGGAACTCTGAAGCTTTCTTT
14	.	TRBJ2-3	TRBD2	TRBV29-1	CSGGSGDSTDTQYF	TGCAGCGGCGGGAGCGGCGACTCCACAGATACGCAGTATTTT
13	few	TRBJ1-2	.	TRBV6-5	CASSRTENYGYTF	TGTGCCAGCAGTCGGACAGAAAACTATGGCTACACCTTC
15	few	TRBJ2-1	TRBD1	TRBV10-3	CAITQTGGAYNEQFF	TGTGCCATCACCCAGACAGGGGGCGCTTACAATGAGCAGTTCTTC
12	many	TRBJ2-3	.	TRBV29-1	CSVDPGTDTQYF	TGCAGCGTTGACCCAGGCACAGATACGCAGTATTTT
17	.	TRBJ2-2	TRBD1	TRBV7-9	CASSLTGTGWNTGELFF	TGTGCCAGCAGCCTAACCGGGACAGGGTGGAACACCGGGGAGCTGTTTTTT
13	.	TRBJ1-1	TRBD1	TRBV27	CASRAGGRTEAFF	TGTGCCAGCAGGGCAGGGGGCCGGACTGAAGCTTTCTTT
15	.	TRBJ1-2	.	TRBV7-2	CASSLAGRADYGYTF	TGTGCCAGCAGCTTAGCGGGGAGAGCAGACTATGGCTACACCTTC
15	few	TRBJ1-2	.	TRBV11-2	CASSLQARANYGYTF	TGTGCCAGCAGCCTCCAGGCGAGGGCTAACTATGGCTACACCTTC
15	many	TRBJ1-1	TRBD1	TRBV6-5	CASSSGTAGDTEAFF	TGTGCCAGCAGCTCAGGGACAGCGGGGGACACTGAAGCTTTCTTT
14	many	TRBJ2-1	TRBD2	TRBV6-2/TRBV6-3	CASSYTGGVDEQFF	TGTGCCAGCAGTTACACGGGAGGTGTAGATGAGCAGTTCTTC
13	.	TRBJ2-7	TRBD1	TRBV25-1	CASSGTGQYEQYF	TGTGCCAGCAGTGGGACAGGGCAATACGAGCAGTACTTC
14	.	TRBJ2-7	.	TRBV13	CASSLRGLVLEQYF	TGTGCCAGCAGCTTGCGAGGACTCGTTCTGGAGCAGTACTTC
16	many	TRBJ2-4	.	TRBV9	CASSPGRHPAGNIQYF	TGTGCCAGCAGCCCAGGTCGGCATCCGGCGGGAAACATTCAGTACTTC
14	many	TRBJ1-5	TRBD1	TRBV7-8	CASSQDRGAQPQHF	TGTGCCAGCAGCCAAGACAGGGGAGCGCAGCCCCAGCATTTT
15	few	TRBJ2-3	TRBD2	TRBV20-1	CSARLGAGVTDTQYF	TGCAGTGCTAGACTTGGGGCGGGGGTCACAGATACGCAGTATTTT
17	.	TRBJ1-2	.	TRBV7-9	CASSLGATGISNYGYTF	TGTGCCAGCAGCTTAGGGGCCACCGGGATCTCTAACTATGGCTACACCTTC
14	few	TRBJ2-2	.	TRBV7-9	CASSPDPNTGELFF	TGTGCCAGCAGCCCGGACCCGAACACCGGGGAGCTGTTTTTT
13	.	TRBJ1-2	.	TRBV6-6	CASSYIAGEGYTF	TGTGCCAGCAGTTACATTGCAGGGGAGGGCTACACCTTC
18	many	TRBJ1-1	.	TRBV5-4	CASSLYATVLQAFTEAFF	TGTGCCAGCAGCTTGTACGCCACCGTACTCCAGGCCTTCACTGAAGCTTTCTTT
13	few	TRBJ2-5	.	TRBV7-2	CASSFSGLETQYF	TGTGCCAGCAGCTTCAGCGGCCTAGAGACCCAGTACTTC
17	.	TRBJ2-4	.	TRBV19	CASSAPPGPGAKNIQYF	TGTGCCAGTAGTGCCCCGCCCGGGCCAGGGGCCAAAAACATTCAGTACTTC
16	many	TRBJ2-3	TRBD2	TRBV7-6	CASSLEPGGGTDTQYF	TGTGCCAGCAGCTTAGAACCGGGGGGTGGCACAGATACGCAGTATTTT
15	.	TRBJ1-1	TRBD1	TRBV2	CASSETGGDNTEAFF	TGTGCCAGCAGTGAAACAGGGGGCGATAACACTGAAGCTTTCTTT
14	.	TRBJ2-7	.	TRBV30	CAWSPGTGTREQYF	TGTGCCTGGAGTCCCGGGACAGGGACTAGGGAGCAGTACTTC
13	few	TRBJ2-2	.	TRBV6-5	CASSRAGTGELFF	TGTGCCAGCAGCAGGGCGGGAACCGGGGAGCTGTTTTTT
17	many	TRBJ2-7	TRBD2	TRBV7-8	CASSGSYRGGFSYEQYF	TGTGCCAGCAGCGGATCGTATCGCGGGGGGTTCTCCTACGAGCAGTACTTC